A single sample is the source of the 21 T cell receptor beta chains below, sequenced in a study of PD-L1 blockade in urothelial cancer. Produced via immunoSEQ multiplex PCR; TCRdb's table is partial and in-frame only. The sample comprises 70,000 to 95,000 clones, less than 90% of which are singletons, and roughly 2% rests with the top ten. Regarding time point: pretreatment peripheral blood. Sequenced material: PBMCs, taken around atezolizumab (anti-PD-L1) treatment. The origin of the receptors is a man aged 60 to 69 with urothelial cancer.

The chain recombines TRBV2 with TRBJ2-7; the D gene is possibly TRBD2 (6 bases). This CDR3 region has 14 residues. V lost 6 bases and J 7 bases, leaving 19 bases between the germline ends. Germline V gene sequence: CDR1 SNHLY, CDR2 FYNNEI. In nucleotides, the CDR3 is TGTGCCAGCAGGAACCGGGACTCGCCGGGGGAGCAGTACTTC. It encodes CASRNRDSPGEQYF.

This chain links TRBV4-2 with TRBJ2-3, with 10 bases fitting TRBD2. Losses at the gene ends were 1 base for V and 1 base for J; bases not matched to a gene: 5. CDR3 size: 17 residues. Germline CDR1 and CDR2: LGHNA and YNFKEQ. The CDR3 loop is CASSQGQAGGRTDTQYF. The CDR3 DNA reads as TGTGCCAGCAGCCAAGGGCAAGCGGGGGGGCGCACAGATACGCAGTATTTT.

This clone was counted a single time. The rearrangement uses TRBV5-4 and TRBJ2-5; TRBD1 matches 9 bases. Germline V gene data show CDR1 as SGHNT and CDR2 as YYREEE (reference sequence). Losses at the gene ends were 4 bases for V and 5 bases for J; bases not matched to a gene: 12. The CDR3 contains 16 residues. CDR3 in amino acids: CASSPTQDRGGETQYF. CDR3 in DNA: TGTGCCAGCAGCCCTACCCAGGACAGGGGAGGGGAGACCCAGTACTTC.

The V gene is TRBV6-6, the J gene TRBJ2-7, with a weak D call TRBD1 (6 bases). The CDR3 consists of 13 residues. Trimming removed 6 bases from V and 3 bases from J, with 12 bases in between. Germline-derived CDR1 and CDR2 are MNHNY and SVGAGI (reference sequence). CDR3 in DNA: TGTGCCAGCAGCAAATCGGACAGCTACGAGCAGTACTTC. It encodes CASSKSDSYEQYF.

This clone appeared a single time. This chain uses TRBV4-3 with TRBJ2-1; D perhaps matches TRBD2 (7 bases). This CDR3 comprises 16 residues. V lost 4 bases and J lost 5, with 18 bases in between. Germline V gene lookup returns CDR1 LGHNA and CDR2 YSLEER. CDR3 amino acids: CASSPLRGGGNNEQFF. In DNA form, the CDR3 reads TGCGCCAGCAGCCCCCTTCGAGGGGGGGGGAACAATGAGCAGTTCTTC.

V and J are TRBV5-1 and TRBJ2-3; TRBD2 aligns across 7 bases. This CDR3 spans 17 amino acids. Germline V lookup: CDR1 SGHRS, CDR2 YFSETQ. With 4 bases clipped from V and 0 bases from J, the junction kept 11 bases outside the gene matches. This chain's CDR3 is CASSPRIGSGSTDTQYF. Here the CDR3 DNA reads TGCGCCAGCAGCCCGAGAATCGGTAGCGGGAGCACAGATACGCAGTATTTT.

The chain employs TRBV9 and TRBJ2-1; 14 bases are a match to TRBD2. The CDR3 sequence is 17 residues long. Germline CDR1 SGDLS, CDR2 YYNGEE. The V segment lost 0 bases and the J segment 8 bases; nucleotides outside the gene matches: 7. For the CDR3, the DNA is TGTGCCAGCAGCGTAGCCGTAGTGGGACTAGCGGGAGATGAGCAGTTCTTC. This codes for CASSVAVVGLAGDEQFF.

The chain uses TRBV28 and TRBJ1-2; D remains ambiguous. The CDR3 is made up of 12 amino acids. The V and J ends lost 4 bases and 4 bases respectively, with 7 bases between them. Germline values: CDR1 MDHEN, CDR2 SYDVKM. The CDR3 spells CASSSFPYGYTF. For the CDR3, the DNA is TGTGCCAGCAGTTCATTCCCCTATGGCTACACCTTC.

This clone was picked up a small number of times. The chain links TRBV11-2 to TRBJ2-1, with a weak D call TRBD2 (5 bases). The CDR3 is 14 residues long. V was trimmed by 5 bases and J by 7 bases, leaving 15 bases between them. From germline, CDR1 is SGHAT and CDR2 FQNNGV. The CDR3 bases are TGTGCCAGCAGCGTCAGAGGGCGCATGAATGAGCAGTTCTTC. This encodes CASSVRGRMNEQFF.

The chain uses TRBV6-1 and TRBJ1-1; D unclear. Trimming shortened V by 2 bases and J by 4 bases, and 14 bases separated the two germline ends. Germline V gene lookup returns CDR1 MNHNS and CDR2 SASEGT. The CDR3 extends over 15 amino acids. The DNA of the CDR3 is TGTGCCAGCAGTGAAATTGTCGGGATATTCACTGAAGCTTTCTTT. Amino acid sequence: CASSEIVGIFTEAFF.

The chain employs TRBV9 and TRBJ1-3; 7 bases line up with TRBD1. Germline V CDR1 and CDR2: SGDLS, YYNGEE. The V gene end was trimmed by 4 bases and the J gene end by 7 bases; junction bases not matched to a gene: 5. The CDR3 covers 13 residues. CDR3 sequence (DNA): TGTGCCAGCAGCTCAGGGGGTCTCAACACCATATATTTT. Amino acid sequence: CASSSGGLNTIYF.

This chain uses TRBV6-1 with TRBJ1-2; tentatively, D is TRBD1 (5 bases). The germline V gene encodes CDR1 MNHNS and CDR2 SASEGT. V was cut by 0 bases and J by 1 base, with 9 bases left in between. There are 15 residues in the CDR3. CDR3 region: CASSEAKTVNYGYTF. CDR3 in DNA: TGTGCCAGCAGTGAAGCTAAGACAGTTAACTATGGCTACACCTTC.

The V gene is TRBV7-6, the J gene TRBJ2-5; 12 nucleotides align to TRBD2. The CDR3 has 18 amino acids. V dropped 7 bases and J dropped 4; count of bases not matched to a gene: 16. Germline values: CDR1 SGHVS, CDR2 FNYEAQ. This chain's CDR3 is CASTTRASGGAWGETQYF. The CDR3 DNA reads TGTGCCAGCACCACTCGGGCTAGCGGGGGGGCCTGGGGAGAGACCCAGTACTTC.

The gene calls are TRBV28 and TRBJ1-5, with 8 bases identical to TRBD1. The ends lost 3 bases at V and 6 bases at J; junction bases unmatched: 10. This CDR3 region has 16 residues. Germline assignment: CDR1 MDHEN and CDR2 SYDVKM. The CDR3 region has the DNA TGTGCCAGCAGTTTCAACCAGGGGGCGCGGAGTCAGCCCCAGCATTTT. Translation: CASSFNQGARSQPQHF.

V usage is TRBV10-3 and J usage is TRBJ2-3, with 7 bases that match TRBD2. The trim removed 3 bases at V and 6 bases at J, leaving 9 bases unmatched. CDR1 and CDR2 from the germline V gene are ENHRY and SYGVKD. The CDR3 is 15 amino acids. The CDR3 loop is CAISDKGRESDTQYF. Written as DNA, the CDR3 is TGTGCCATCAGTGATAAGGGGCGGGAGTCGGATACGCAGTATTTT.

The genes are TRBV28 and TRBJ1-3; no clear D. CDR3 size: 15 residues. V lost 4 bases and J lost 0, with 10 bases in between. Germline values: CDR1 MDHEN, CDR2 SYDVKM. The CDR3 DNA reads as TGTGCCAGCAGTTCGGTGGTTCACTCTGGAAACACCATATATTTT. Amino acid sequence: CASSSVVHSGNTIYF.

CDR3 protein: CASSSGLAGGRETQYF. CDR3 nucleotide sequence: TGTGCCAGCAGCTCGGGACTAGCGGGAGGGAGGGAGACCCAGTACTTC. This chain connects TRBV11-2 to TRBJ2-5; 16 bases map to TRBD2. The CDR3 length is 16 residues. Germline CDR1 SGHAT, CDR2 FQNNGV. V was pared by 4 bases and J by 5 bases, with 4 bases of the junction left unmatched.

This sequence joins TRBV7-9 and TRBJ1-2; 7 bases are shared with TRBD1. Germline trimming cut 0 bases from V and 6 bases from J; bases unmatched to any gene: 4. Germline values: CDR1 SEHNR, CDR2 FQNEAQ (reference sequence). CDR3 length equals 14 residues. CDR3 amino acids: CASSLAPGTDGYTF. The DNA of the CDR3 is TGTGCCAGCAGCTTAGCGCCCGGGACAGATGGCTACACCTTC.

The rearrangement links TRBV19 to TRBJ1-4; 10 nucleotides agree with TRBD1. CDR1 and CDR2 (germline): LNHDA, SQIVND (reference sequence). V lost 5 bases, J lost 6 bases, and 3 bases stayed unmatched. This CDR3 comprises 14 residues. The CDR3 region is CASSGGQGYEKLFF. CDR3 bases: TGTGCCAGTAGTGGGGGACAGGGGTATGAAAAACTGTTTTTT. Combining the CDR3 with reference TRBV19 and TRBJ1-4 gives the whole variable domain DGGITQSPKYLFRKEGQNVTLSCEQNLNHDAMYWYRQDPGQGLRLIYYSQIVNDFQKGDIAEGYSVSREKKESFPLTVTSAQKNPTAFYLCASSGGQGYEKLFFGSGTQLSVL.

The rearrangement links TRBV27 to TRBJ2-3, with a tentative D call TRBD2 (6 bases). Germline lookup yields CDR1 MNHEY and CDR2 SMNVEV (reference sequence). Trimming removed 3 bases at V and 2 bases at J, with 12 bases between. The CDR3 length is 15 residues. CDR3 coding DNA: TGTGCCAGCAGTTTGGTAAGGGAGGACACAGATACGCAGTATTTT. Its translation is CASSLVREDTDTQYF.

This chain joins TRBV18 and TRBJ2-7; maybe TRBD2 (6 bases). V lost 3 bases, J lost 0 bases, and 9 bases lay in between. CDR3 length: 14 residues. Germline V lookup: CDR1 KGHSH, CDR2 LQKENI. In DNA, the CDR3 is TGTGCCAGCTCACCGGGACTCAACTCCTACGAGCAGTACTTC. Translated, it gives CASSPGLNSYEQYF.